This is a list of T cell receptor beta chains from one sample in a study of cytomegalovirus exposure and HLA in healthy donors. Assay: immunoSEQ multiplex PCR; the TCRdb copy retains only in-frame clones and omits some. This table holds 100,000 to 150,000 clones, 74% found once. The sample consisted of PBMCs. The source is a woman between 50 and 59 years old in good health and CMV-seropositive. The CDR3 runs from the conserved cysteine through the conserved F or W. A D gene is named only where the DNA matches it firmly. Rows may omit the clone size; those that give it use once, few, many or a size class.

j_call clone_size d_call v_call cdr3_nt cdr3_aa
TRBJ1-3 few - TRBV14 TGTGCCAGCAGCCAAGACAGGGTGAGGACCATATATTTT CASSQDRVRTIYF
TRBJ2-3 - TRBD2 TRBV27 TGTGCCAGCTCTAACCTAGCGGGGGATACGCAGTATTTT CASSNLAGDTQYF
TRBJ2-5 - TRBD2 TRBV27 TGTGCCAGCAGTCGAAGCCCACGACTAGCGGGAGTCCAAGAGACCCAGTACTTC CASSRSPRLAGVQETQYF
TRBJ2-5 once - TRBV29-1 TGCAGCGTTGAAGAGGTCCAGGGCCTCCAAGAGACCCAGTACTTC CSVEEVQGLQETQYF
TRBJ1-1 - - TRBV6-1 TGTGCCAGCGTCTATGTGTTTGAAGCTTTCTTT CASVYVFEAFF
TRBJ2-7 - TRBD2 TRBV28 TGTGCCAGCGTCATGGGGGGGAGCTCCTACGAGCAGTACTTC CASVMGGSSYEQYF
TRBJ2-5 - TRBD2 TRBV5-1 TGCGCCAGCAGCGGGGGGGGTGAAGGGACCCAGTACTTC CASSGGGEGTQYF
TRBJ1-2 - TRBD1 TRBV5-4 TGTGCCAGCAGCTTGGACAGGGGATATGGCTACACCTTC CASSLDRGYGYTF
TRBJ1-1 - - TRBV29-1 TGCAGCGTTGAATCAAGCGCTGAAGCTTTCTTT CSVESSAEAFF
TRBJ2-5 - - TRBV10-3 TGTGCCATCAGTGACGAAGGGTGGGGGGAAGAGACCCAGTACTTC CAISDEGWGEETQYF
TRBJ2-2 - - TRBV6-1 TGTGCCAGCACCCTCGGGAGCACCGGGGAGCTGTTTTTT CASTLGSTGELFF
TRBJ1-6 - TRBD1 TRBV7-9 TGTGCCAGCAGCCACCGGACAGGGACCAATTCACCCCTCCACTTT CASSHRTGTNSPLHF
TRBJ2-1 - - TRBV5-1 TGCGCCAGCAGATCCCCTGGAGGGGCCTACAATGAGCAGTTCTTC CASRSPGGAYNEQFF
TRBJ1-4 - - TRBV4-2 TGTGCCAGCAGCCAAGGTCCGGGGGGCAATGAAAAACTGTTTTTT CASSQGPGGNEKLFF
TRBJ1-1 - - TRBV11-2 TGTGCCAGCAGCTTAGTAAGGGGGAACACTGAAGCTTTCTTT CASSLVRGNTEAFF
TRBJ1-4 - TRBD1 TRBV9 TGTGCCAGCAGCGGGCCAGGGGGAAAGGAAAAACTGTTTTTT CASSGPGGKEKLFF
TRBJ1-3 - TRBD1 TRBV29-1 TGCAGCGTGATTTCCCCGGGACAGACTGCTGGAAACACCATATATTTT CSVISPGQTAGNTIYF
TRBJ1-6 - - TRBV7-2 TGTGCCAGCAGCGGAAGGCAGGGGAACGCACCCCTCCACTTT CASSGRQGNAPLHF
TRBJ2-5 - - TRBV4-1 TGCGCCAGCAGCCAAGAAATGGGGACTGGGGGGGAGACCCAGTACTTC CASSQEMGTGGETQYF
TRBJ2-7 - TRBD2 TRBV5-1 TGCGCCAGCAGCTTGGAAGCGGGGAGCTCCTACGAGCAGTACTTC CASSLEAGSSYEQYF
TRBJ2-5 - TRBD1 TRBV11-2 TGTGCCAGCAGCCCTGGACAGGGGGAGCCAGAGACCCAGTACTTC CASSPGQGEPETQYF
TRBJ1-1 - - TRBV28 TGTGCCAGCAGTGTTATAATGGGGGCAGGTGAAGCTTTCTTT CASSVIMGAGEAFF
TRBJ1-6 - - TRBV19 TGTGCCATTCTAACAGAAAATTCACCCCTCCACTTT CAILTENSPLHF
TRBJ1-2 - - TRBV5-6 TGTGCCAGCAGCTTGGAGGCAGGGGCCTCCTATGGCTACACCTTC CASSLEAGASYGYTF
TRBJ1-2 - TRBD1 TRBV27 TGTGCCAGCAGTCTCACCCGGGACAGGGGACTTGGCTACACCTTC CASSLTRDRGLGYTF
TRBJ2-1 few - TRBV19 TGTGCCAGTAGTTCAGGTACAAGCTCCTACAATGAGCAGTTCTTC CASSSGTSSYNEQFF
TRBJ2-7 - - TRBV5-1 TGCGCCAGCAGCCCCGGGGAAATACCCTACGAGCAGTACTTC CASSPGEIPYEQYF